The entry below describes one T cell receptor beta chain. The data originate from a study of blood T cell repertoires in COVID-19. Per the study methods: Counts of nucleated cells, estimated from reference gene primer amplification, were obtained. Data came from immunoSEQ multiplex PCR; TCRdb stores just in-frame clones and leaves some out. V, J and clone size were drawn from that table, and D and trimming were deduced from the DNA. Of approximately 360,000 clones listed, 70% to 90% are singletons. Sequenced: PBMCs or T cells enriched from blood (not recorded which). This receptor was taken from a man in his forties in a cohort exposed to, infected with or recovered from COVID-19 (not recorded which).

CDR3 sequence: CASSQEGTGEAFF. CDR3 DNA sequence: TGTGCCAGCAGCCAAGAGGGGACAGGTGAAGCTTTCTTT. The J gene is TRBJ1-1, the V gene TRBV14, with 8 bases matching TRBD1. The CDR3 is made up of 13 amino acids. V trimming: 0 bases; J trimming: 7 bases; junction bases outside the gene matches: 1. CDR1 and CDR2 from the germline V gene are SGHDN and FVKESK.